This T cell receptor (beta chain) derives from a study of T cell changes during pregnancy in multiple sclerosis. Clones were read by immunoSEQ multiplex PCR, and TCRdb kept only the in-frame ones, dropping some. The table includes 100,000 or so clones, approximately 95% detected once. The CDR3 length is 14 residues. Germline V gene sequence: CDR1 SEHNR, CDR2 FQNEAQ (reference sequence). The J segment lost 3 bases and the V segment lost 5 bases, leaving 7 bases of the junction unmatched. The chain recombines TRBV7-9 with TRBJ2-7, with 7 bases identical to TRBD2. The source of this sequence is a female donor in good health, enrolled as a control in a pregnancy study. The sample was peripheral blood, taken after pregnancy. CDR3 sequence: CASSLGGVDYEQYF. The DNA of the CDR3 is TGTGCCAGCAGCCTGGGAGGGGTGGACTACGAGCAGTACTTC.